This TCR beta chain was sequenced in a study of shared clonotypes between healthy human individuals. Study-wide results and limits: Larger estimated richness was generally seen in naive subsets than in memory subsets.

Remarks on this clone: The antigen remains unidentified.

Only in-frame clones appear in the TCRdb table, and some are missing; sequencing was by immunoSEQ multiplex PCR. The sample lists about 600,000 clones; 95% to 98% were seen once. As defined, naive CD8 cells were CD45RO-negative and positively selected for CCR7, with terminally differentiated effector memory CD45RA+ cells excluded. The donors were all Caucasian adults (living in Nashville, Tennessee). This clonotype originated in a man aged 25 to 40 in good health. The sample consisted of naive CD8+ T cells sorted from blood.

CDR3 in DNA: TGTGCCAGCAGCGCCATGTGGGACGAGCAGTACTTC. Translating gives CASSAMWDEQYF. The V gene is TRBV28, the J gene TRBJ2-7; D not resolved. Germline CDR1 reads MDHEN; CDR2 reads SYDVKM. The CDR3 has 12 residues. Trimming took 6 bases from V and 5 from J, leaving 11 bases between them. Using reference TRBV28 and TRBJ2-7 for the parts outside the CDR3, the full variable domain is DVKVTQSSRYLVKRTGEKVFLECVQDMDHENMFWYRQDPGLGLRLIYFSYDVKMKEKGDIPEGYSVSREKKERFSLILESASTNQTSMYLCASSAMWDEQYFGPGTRLTVT.